The clone carrying this T cell receptor (beta chain) was seen repeatedly, ten times or more. The sample comes from a study of T-cell reconstitution after alpha-beta-depleted transplantation in children. Molecular barcoding with unique molecular identifiers was used for the TCRbeta library. TCRdb re-called the PCR reads through MiXCR, storing one row per CDR3 protein. The sample lists hundreds of thousands of distinct CDR3 sequences, 15% to 20% occurring once. Germline loops: CDR1 SGHTA, CDR2 FQGNSA. The V gene lost 1 base and the J gene lost 7 bases, with 13 bases spanning the gap. This CDR3 spans 14 amino acids.

This chain connects TRBV7-2 to TRBJ1-2; D is ambiguous. The receptor was derived from a boy in the first two years of life who had a stem cell transplant for Wiskott-Aldrich syndrome, so the T cells may come from the graft donor. Sequenced here: PBMCs, mostly from graft donor cells, sampled 360 days after TCRalphabeta/CD19-depleted stem cell transplant. CDR3 sequence reads: CASSLVGTLGGYTF. The CDR3 nucleotides are TGTGCCAGCAGCTTAGTAGGAACTCTCGGTGGCTACACCTTC. The entire variable domain, with the rest obtained from reference TRBV7-2 and TRBJ1-2, is as follows: GAGVSQSPSNKVTEKGKDVELRCDPISGHTALYWYRQSLGQGLEFLIYFQGNSAPDKSGLPSDRFSAERTGGSVSTLTIQRTQQEDSAVYLCASSLVGTLGGYTFGSGTRLTVV.